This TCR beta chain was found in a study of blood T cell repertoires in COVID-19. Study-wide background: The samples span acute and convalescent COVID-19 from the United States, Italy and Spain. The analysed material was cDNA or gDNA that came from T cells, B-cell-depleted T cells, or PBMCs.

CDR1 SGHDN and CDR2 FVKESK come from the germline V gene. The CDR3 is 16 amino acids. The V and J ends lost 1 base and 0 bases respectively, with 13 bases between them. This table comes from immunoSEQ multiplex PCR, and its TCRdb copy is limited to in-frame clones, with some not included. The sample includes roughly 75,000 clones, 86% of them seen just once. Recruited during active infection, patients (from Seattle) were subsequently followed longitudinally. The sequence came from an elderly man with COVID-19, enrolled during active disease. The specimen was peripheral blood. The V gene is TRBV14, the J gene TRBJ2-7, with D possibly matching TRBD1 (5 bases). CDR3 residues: CASSQVSGLGSYEQYF. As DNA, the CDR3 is TGTGCCAGCAGCCAAGTCTCAGGGTTGGGCTCCTACGAGCAGTACTTC.